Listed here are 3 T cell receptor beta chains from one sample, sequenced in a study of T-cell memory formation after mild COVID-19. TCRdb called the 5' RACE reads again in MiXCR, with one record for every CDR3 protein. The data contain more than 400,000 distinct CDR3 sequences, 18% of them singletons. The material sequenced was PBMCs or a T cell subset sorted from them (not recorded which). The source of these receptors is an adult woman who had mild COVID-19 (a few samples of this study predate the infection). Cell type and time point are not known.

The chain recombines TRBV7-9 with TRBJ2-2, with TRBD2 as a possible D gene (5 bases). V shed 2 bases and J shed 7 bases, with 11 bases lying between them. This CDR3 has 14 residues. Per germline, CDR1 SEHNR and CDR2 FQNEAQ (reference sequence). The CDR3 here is CASSLSGKGGELFF. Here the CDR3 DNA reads TGTGCCAGCAGCTTATCCGGGAAGGGCGGGGAGCTGTTTTTT.

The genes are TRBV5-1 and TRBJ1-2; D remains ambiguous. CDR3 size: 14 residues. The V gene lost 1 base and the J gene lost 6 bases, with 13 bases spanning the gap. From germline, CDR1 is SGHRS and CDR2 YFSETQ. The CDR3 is CASSLSDTRNGYTF. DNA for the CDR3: TGCGCCAGCAGCTTGAGCGACACTCGAAATGGCTACACCTTC.

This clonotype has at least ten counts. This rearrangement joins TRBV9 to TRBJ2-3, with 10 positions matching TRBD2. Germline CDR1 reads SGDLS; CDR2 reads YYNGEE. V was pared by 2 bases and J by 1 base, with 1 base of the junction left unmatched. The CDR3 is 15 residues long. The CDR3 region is CASSVGLAGTDTQYF. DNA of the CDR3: TGTGCCAGCAGCGTCGGACTAGCGGGCACAGATACGCAGTATTTT.